These 20 T cell receptor beta chains originate from one sample sequenced in a study of blood T cell repertoires in COVID-19. TCRdb's copy holds only in-frame clones and misses some; the assay was immunoSEQ multiplex PCR. The table includes about 260,000 clones, about nine tenths detected once. Material: PBMCs or T cells enriched from blood (not recorded which). Receptors originate from a man aged 50 to 59 who had been exposed to COVID-19.

V gene TRBV19 combines with J gene TRBJ2-4; possibly TRBD1 for D (5 bases). Germline loops: CDR1 LNHDA, CDR2 SQIVND (reference sequence). Trimming removed 3 bases from V and 7 bases from J, with 19 bases in between. CDR3 size: 16 residues. DNA of the CDR3: TGTGCCAGTAGTATGGGCGTATTAAGGGGATGGAACATTCAGTACTTC. It encodes CASSMGVLRGWNIQYF.

V usage is TRBV29-1 and J usage is TRBJ1-4; TRBD1 matches 9 bases. V lost 7 bases to trimming and J lost 4 bases; unmatched junction nucleotides: 1. This CDR3 region has 12 residues. The V gene's germline CDR1 is SQVTM and CDR2 ANQGSEA. In nucleotides, the CDR3 is TGCAGCGGGGGACAGGGTAATGAAAAACTGTTTTTT. Its protein product is CSGGQGNEKLFF.

The rearrangement links TRBV7-8 to TRBJ1-2, with D maybe TRBD1 (5 bases). CDR3 length: 15 residues. V lost 0 bases, J lost 2 bases, and 10 bases lay in between. CDR1 and CDR2 (germline): SGHVS, FQNEAQ. Written as DNA, the CDR3 is TGTGCCAGCAGCTTAGCTCCTGCAGGGAACTATGGCTACACCTTC. Residues: CASSLAPAGNYGYTF.

The V gene is TRBV18, the J gene TRBJ1-5, with D possibly TRBD1 on 5 matching bases. V lost 3 bases and J 0 bases, leaving 18 bases between the germline ends. The CDR3 length is 18 residues. From germline, CDR1 is KGHSH and CDR2 LQKENI. This CDR3 reads CASSPTPGHIGSNQPQHF. CDR3 nucleotide sequence: TGTGCCAGCTCACCGACCCCCGGACATATAGGTAGCAATCAGCCCCAGCATTTT.

J is TRBJ2-5 and V is TRBV9; TRBD2 is a possible D gene (6 bases). Trimming stripped 4 bases from V and 7 bases from J, with 17 bases between. CDR3 length: 14 residues. Germline V gene sequence: CDR1 SGDLS, CDR2 YYNGEE. CDR3 nucleotides: TGTGCCAGCAGCCCGAGACTAGACGAACGGACCCAGTACTTC. Its protein is CASSPRLDERTQYF.

This chain uses TRBV5-1 with TRBJ1-2; 10 nucleotides line up with TRBD1. The CDR3 has 13 amino acids. Losses at the gene ends were 5 bases for V and 6 bases for J; bases not matched to a gene: 4. CDR1 is SGHRS and CDR2 is YFSETQ in the germline V gene. As DNA, the CDR3 is TGCGCCAGCAGTTTCGGGACAGGGGATGGCTACACCTTC. It yields the protein CASSFGTGDGYTF.

This clone was seen just once. The rearrangement joins TRBV29-1 to TRBJ2-1, with TRBD2 identical over 8 bases. This CDR3 is 14 amino acids long. Germline trimming cut 1 base from V and 9 bases from J; bases unmatched to any gene: 8. Per germline, CDR1 SQVTM and CDR2 ANQGSEA. The CDR3 DNA sequence: TGCAGCGTTGAAGGCGGGAGGTGGGTTAGTGAGCAGTTCTTC. It codes for CSVEGGRWVSEQFF.

Concerning this clone itself: Other DNA sequences in this specimen translate into the identical CDR3. This chain uses TRBV19 with TRBJ1-2, with 8 bases matching TRBD1. The CDR3 spans 12 residues. V trimming: 6 bases; J trimming: 8 bases; junction bases outside the gene matches: 5. CDR1 LNHDA and CDR2 SQIVND come from the germline V gene (reference sequence). The DNA for the CDR3 is TGTGCCAGTAGCCGACAGGGGTACGGCTACACCTTC. Translation: CASSRQGYGYTF.

V and J are TRBV2 and TRBJ1-1; TRBD1 matches 10 bases. V dropped 10 bases and J dropped 5; count of bases not matched to a gene: 13. This CDR3 has 15 amino acids. The germline CDR1 and CDR2 sequences are SNHLY and FYNNEI. CDR3 nucleotide sequence: TGTGCCATCCCTAGGGGCCGGGACAGGGGAACTGAAGCTTTCTTT. This codes for CAIPRGRDRGTEAFF.

CDR3 protein: CASSIGPDRAYGYTF. The DNA for the CDR3 is TGTGCCAGTAGTATAGGCCCGGACAGGGCCTATGGCTACACCTTC. V gene TRBV19 combines with J gene TRBJ1-2; 8 bases match TRBD1. The trim removed 1 base at V and 4 bases at J, leaving 5 bases unmatched. The CDR3 is 15 residues long. CDR1 LNHDA and CDR2 SQIVND come from the germline V gene (reference sequence).

The V call is TRBV6-5, the J call TRBJ1-2; D is unresolved. Trimming pared 2 bases from V and 3 bases from J, leaving 13 bases between. This CDR3 is 15 amino acids long. Germline CDR1 reads MNHEY; CDR2 reads SVGAGI. CDR3 protein: CASSYPGRSDYGYTF. CDR3 coding DNA: TGTGCCAGCAGTTACCCCGGGAGATCTGACTATGGCTACACCTTC.

The chain carries TRBV5-1 and TRBJ2-1, with D possibly TRBD2 on 6 matching bases. Germline V lookup: CDR1 SGHRS, CDR2 YFSETQ. The length of the CDR3 is 15 residues. The V end was cut by 8 bases, the J end by 1 base, with 16 bases between. CDR3 DNA sequence: TGCGCCAGTGAACTAGCCGGAGATTCCTACAATGAGCAGTTCTTC. As protein: CASELAGDSYNEQFF. Filled out from reference TRBV5-1 and TRBJ2-1, the complete variable domain reads KAGVTQTPRYLIKTRGQQVTLSCSPISGHRSVSWYQQTPGQGLQFLFEYFSETQRNKGNFPGRFSGRQFSNSRSEMNVSTLELGDSALYLCASELAGDSYNEQFFGPGTRLTVL.

This rearrangement joins TRBV2 to TRBJ1-3; a weak D match, TRBD1 (5 bases). Deletions cut 6 bases from V and 4 bases from J, with 7 bases between. The CDR3 is made up of 12 amino acids. Per germline, CDR1 SNHLY and CDR2 FYNNEI. The CDR3 DNA reads as TGTGCCAGCAGGGCAGGGGGAAACACCATATATTTT. Translating it yields CASRAGGNTIYF.

This CDR3 is CAISESVQGYGYTF. The CDR3 bases are TGTGCCATCAGTGAGAGTGTACAGGGATATGGCTACACCTTC. The V and J genes are TRBV10-3 and TRBJ1-2, with a possible D match to TRBD1 (6 bases). The CDR3 has 14 residues. Germline V CDR1 and CDR2: ENHRY, SYGVKD. V shed 2 bases and J shed 5 bases, with 12 bases lying between them.

The chain joins TRBV3-1 (or the pseudogene TRBV3-2) to TRBJ1-2; 8 nucleotides match TRBD1. The CDR3 length is 16 residues. Germline CDR1 reads LGHDT; CDR2 reads YNNKEL (reference sequence). The V segment lost 2 bases and the J segment 4 bases; nucleotides outside the gene matches: 9. The DNA for the CDR3 is TGTGCCAGCAGCCAACCGGGACAGGACTCCCTCTATGGCTACACCTTC. The encoded protein is CASSQPGQDSLYGYTF.

The V gene is TRBV7-3, the J gene TRBJ2-2, with TRBD1 matching 8 bases. J gave up 2 bases and V 4 bases, and 3 bases lay outside the gene matches. The CDR3 is made up of 15 amino acids. The germline V gene encodes CDR1 SGHTA and CDR2 FQGTGA. The CDR3 DNA is TGTGCCAGCAGCTCGGACAGGGAAAACACCGGGGAGCTGTTTTTT. Translated: CASSSDRENTGELFF.

The chain recombines TRBV28 with TRBJ2-1, with TRBD2 as a possible D gene (6 bases). This CDR3 region has 14 residues. V dropped 3 bases and J dropped 7 bases, with 13 bases sitting between them. CDR1 and CDR2 (germline): MDHEN, SYDVKM. CDR3 in DNA: TGTGCCAGCAGTTTTAACGGGCTAGCGAATGAGCAGTTCTTC. It specifies CASSFNGLANEQFF.

The chain joins TRBV20-1 to TRBJ1-5, with D uncertain. V was shortened by 3 bases and J by 0 bases, with 15 bases between the two germline ends. Looked up from germline, CDR1 is DFQATT and CDR2 is SNEGSKA (reference sequence). CDR3 length equals 16 residues. Written as DNA, the CDR3 is TGCAGTGCTAGTGGACCCCTACTACATAGCAATCAGCCCCAGCATTTT. Its translation: CSASGPLLHSNQPQHF.

This clone came up once. V gene TRBV15 combines with J gene TRBJ1-1; D gene uncertain. The germline V and J ends were trimmed by 1 base and 2 bases, with 11 bases remaining between them. Germline assignment: CDR1 LNHNV and CDR2 YYDKDF (reference sequence). There are 15 residues in the CDR3. CDR3 loop: CATSRALHGNTEAFF. The CDR3 region has the DNA TGTGCCACCAGCAGAGCCCTCCACGGTAACACTGAAGCTTTCTTT.

This sequence joins TRBV5-1 and TRBJ1-2; 11 bases map to TRBD1. From germline, CDR1 is SGHRS and CDR2 YFSETQ. The V and J ends lost 4 bases and 3 bases, in that order; junction bases with no gene match: 8. This CDR3 is built from 16 residues. CDR3 nucleotide sequence: TGCGCCAGCAGCCCCGGACAGGGGGCCGTTTACTATGGCTACACCTTC. Amino acid sequence: CASSPGQGAVYYGYTF.